This passage covers 16 T cell receptor beta chains from one sample sequenced in a study of CD8 T cells in Susac syndrome. cDNA came from about 0.5 to 1 ug RNA primed by random hexamers. TCRdb itself ran the immunoSEQ multiplex PCR reads through MiXCR, one entry per CDR3 protein. The table records around 300,000 distinct CDR3 sequences, around 89% of them present only once. Sequencing input: CD8+ T cells from PBMCs. The receptors derive from a human donor with multiple sclerosis.

The chain is built from TRBV4-1 and TRBJ2-1; D not resolved. Trimming took off 3 bases at V and 7 bases at J, with 13 bases between the two ends. Germline CDR1 reads MGHRA; CDR2 reads YSYEKL. This CDR3 spans 14 amino acids. The CDR3 protein is CASSQTDEGNEQFF. The CDR3 DNA reads as TGCGCCAGCAGCCAGACGGACGAAGGGAATGAGCAGTTCTTC.

The CDR3 coding sequence is TGTGCCAGCAGCTTAGATGAGCGGGAGAGTCCCCACAATGAGCAGTTCTTC. It specifies CASSLDERESPHNEQFF. V gene TRBV7-2 combines with J gene TRBJ2-1; 8 positions agree with TRBD2. V shed 1 base, J shed 5 bases, and the junction held 10 bases outside the gene matches. The CDR3 covers 17 residues. Germline V gives CDR1 SGHTA, CDR2 FQGNSA.

This clonotype was seen more than once but under ten times. This chain uses TRBV7-2 with TRBJ2-4, with 10 bases that match TRBD1. This CDR3 is 16 amino acids long. Germline-derived CDR1 and CDR2 are SGHTA and FQGNSA. V lost 5 bases, J lost 0 bases, and 4 bases stayed unmatched. DNA of the CDR3: TGTGCCAGCAGCCAACGGGACAGGGGAGCCAAAAACATTCAGTACTTC. The encoded protein is CASSQRDRGAKNIQYF.

The chain combines TRBV28 with TRBJ1-1; tentative D call: TRBD1 (5 bases). The CDR3 spans 17 residues. From germline, CDR1 is MDHEN and CDR2 SYDVKM. V was clipped by 3 bases and J by 0 bases, with 17 bases between them. The DNA of the CDR3 is TGTGCCAGCAGTTTGGGGGGAAACTCGTACATGAACACTGAAGCTTTCTTT. This encodes CASSLGGNSYMNTEAFF.

V is TRBV30 and J is TRBJ2-7; tentatively, D is TRBD1 (6 bases). V was trimmed by 2 bases and J by 6 bases, leaving 11 bases between them. There are 12 residues in the CDR3. Germline assignment: CDR1 GTSNPN and CDR2 SVGIG (reference sequence). The CDR3 protein is CAWSSLGGEQYF. The DNA of the CDR3 is TGTGCCTGGAGTAGCTTAGGGGGCGAGCAGTACTTC.

The rearrangement joins TRBV5-1 to TRBJ1-1; the D is unclear. V lost 8 bases to trimming and J lost 4 bases, with 12 bases between them. The CDR3 totals 12 residues. Germline CDR1 and CDR2: SGHRS and YFSETQ. The CDR3 here is CASRLGFTEAFF. In DNA, the CDR3 is TGCGCCAGTCGGTTGGGATTCACTGAAGCTTTCTTT.

The V call is TRBV27, the J call TRBJ1-2, with D unresolved. Trimming stripped 1 base from V and 3 bases from J, with 12 bases between. Per germline, CDR1 MNHEY and CDR2 SMNVEV (reference sequence). The length of the CDR3 is 15 residues. The CDR3 loop is CASSLFPGSDYGYTF. CDR3 nucleotide sequence: TGTGCCAGCAGTTTATTTCCGGGGTCCGACTATGGCTACACCTTC.

In DNA, the CDR3 is TGTGCCAGCAGCTTGCGGGACAGGGATAATCAGCCCCAGCATTTT. Translated: CASSLRDRDNQPQHF. This chain joins TRBV5-5 and TRBJ1-5; 9 positions match TRBD1. Trimming took 1 base from V and 4 from J; bases not matched to a gene: 3. This CDR3 region has 15 residues. In germline, CDR1 is SGHKS, CDR2 YYEKEE (reference sequence).

This CDR3 is CASSLLNVGGNQPQHF. The CDR3 nucleotides read TGTGCCAGCAGCTTACTAAATGTTGGGGGAAATCAGCCCCAGCATTTT. V and J are TRBV7-8 and TRBJ1-5; the D gene is possibly TRBD1 (5 bases). The V gene's germline CDR1 is SGHVS and CDR2 FQNEAQ. With 2 bases removed from V and 4 bases from J, the gap between germline ends came to 15 bases. This CDR3 spans 16 amino acids.

The chain links TRBV6-5 to TRBJ2-1; 7 bases fit TRBD1. Germline trimming cut 5 bases from V and 0 bases from J; bases unmatched to any gene: 1. CDR3 size: 14 residues. Germline CDR1 is MNHEY and CDR2 is SVGAGI. CDR3 coding DNA: TGTGCCAGCAGTACAGGGGCCTCCTACAATGAGCAGTTCTTC. This codes for CASSTGASYNEQFF.

The V call is TRBV7-8, the J call TRBJ2-7; 8 bases agree with TRBD1. The V gene's germline CDR1 is SGHVS and CDR2 FQNEAQ. The CDR3 contains 14 residues. The trim removed 6 bases at V and 6 bases at J, leaving 10 bases unmatched. CDR3 in amino acids: CASSRTRTGSEQYF. CDR3 in DNA: TGTGCCAGCAGTAGAACAAGGACAGGGTCCGAGCAGTACTTC.

The rearrangement joins TRBV7-2 to TRBJ2-3; 10 bases match TRBD1. From germline, CDR1 is SGHTA and CDR2 FQGNSA. The trim removed 4 bases at V and 3 bases at J, leaving 4 bases unmatched. CDR3 size: 15 residues. This chain's CDR3 is CASSYPGQGTDTQYF. CDR3 DNA sequence: TGTGCCAGCAGCTACCCGGGACAGGGGACAGATACGCAGTATTTT.

The chain recombines TRBV19 with TRBJ1-5; D is uncertain. Trimming cost V 2 bases and J 3 bases, with 8 bases left between them. CDR1 is LNHDA, CDR2 SQIVND, per germline (reference sequence). The CDR3 has 14 amino acids. CDR3 coding DNA: TGTGCCAGTAGTATAAGGTCAGCCAATCAGCCCCAGCATTTT. The encoded protein is CASSIRSANQPQHF.

CDR3 region: CASSHRGEDTQYF. CDR3 sequence (DNA): TGTGCCAGTAGTCACAGGGGAGAAGATACGCAGTATTTT. The J gene is TRBJ2-3, the V gene TRBV19; 7 bases map to TRBD1. Germline V gives CDR1 LNHDA, CDR2 SQIVND (reference sequence). The CDR3 is 13 residues long. Trimming removed 5 bases from V and 5 bases from J; junction bases left unmatched: 4.

The rearrangement joins TRBV4-2 to TRBJ2-1, with no clear D. The CDR3 extends over 14 amino acids. Germline CDR1 LGHNA, CDR2 YNFKEQ. Trimming shortened V by 3 bases and J by 7 bases, and 13 bases separated the two germline ends. The CDR3 is CASSHPLSGNEQFF. CDR3 nucleotide sequence: TGTGCCAGCAGCCATCCCCTCTCCGGTAATGAGCAGTTCTTC.

The chain couples TRBV9 to TRBJ2-1, with D maybe TRBD1 (6 bases). From germline, CDR1 is SGDLS and CDR2 YYNGEE. The CDR3 has 15 residues. The ends were cut back, 2 bases at V and 3 bases at J, with 12 bases in the middle. The CDR3 region is CASSVSGTFYNEQFF. DNA of the CDR3: TGTGCCAGCAGCGTCAGTGGGACATTCTACAATGAGCAGTTCTTC. Full variable domain (missing parts from reference TRBV9 and TRBJ2-1): DSGVTQTPKHLITATGQRVTLRCSPRSGDLSVYWYQQSLDQGLQFLIQYYNGEERAKGNILERFSAQQFPDLHSELNLSSLELGDSALYFCASSVSGTFYNEQFFGPGTRLTVL.